Listed here are 27 T cell receptor beta chains from one sample, sequenced in a study of cytomegalovirus exposure and HLA in healthy donors. This PCR relied on a set of 60 Vbeta primers and 13 Jbeta primers. The assay was immunoSEQ multiplex PCR, and TCRdb's table has in-frame clones only and misses some. This sample has 130,000 to 150,000 clones; approximately 79% occur once, and the top ten carry less than 3%. Sample: PBMCs. These receptors all come from a woman between 25 and 40 years old in good health and CMV-seronegative.

V gene TRBV27 combines with J gene TRBJ2-3, with 10 bases matching TRBD2. CDR1 is MNHEY and CDR2 is SMNVEV in the germline V gene (reference sequence). The CDR3 extends over 20 amino acids. J gave up 0 bases and V 3 bases, and 15 bases lay outside the gene matches. The CDR3 reads CASSFRGEILAGSSTDTQYF. In nucleotides, the CDR3 is TGTGCCAGCAGTTTTCGAGGAGAGATACTAGCGGGGTCTAGCACAGATACGCAGTATTTT.

The chain couples TRBV11-2 to TRBJ1-5, with a weak D call TRBD1 (6 bases). The CDR3 runs 14 residues. Trimming pared 5 bases from V and 4 bases from J, leaving 12 bases between. CDR1 and CDR2 (germline): SGHAT, FQNNGV. The chain's CDR3 is CASSPQGFNQPQHF. In nucleotides, the CDR3 is TGTGCCAGCAGCCCTCAGGGGTTTAATCAGCCCCAGCATTTT.

The rearrangement links TRBV5-4 to TRBJ2-1; 8 positions match TRBD1. The germline V gene has CDR1 SGHNT and CDR2 YYREEE (reference sequence). The CDR3 has 15 amino acids. With V trimmed by 3 bases and J by 6 bases, 8 bases remained unmatched. CDR3 DNA: TGTGCCAGCAGCTACGGCAGGGGGCTGCGCAATGAGCAGTTCTTC. Translated, it gives CASSYGRGLRNEQFF. The whole variable domain, remainder taken from reference TRBV5-4 and TRBJ2-1, is ETGVTQSPTHLIKTRGQQVTLRCSSQSGHNTVSWYQQALGQGPQFIFQYYREEENGRGNFPPRFSGLQFPNYSSELNVNALELDDSALYLCASSYGRGLRNEQFFGPGTRLTVL.

This clone turned up a few times. DNA of the CDR3: TGTGCCAGCAGTGAAATAGAAGAGTCCGGGGAGCTGTTTTTT. It encodes CASSEIEESGELFF. The J gene is TRBJ2-2, the V gene TRBV6-1, with D hard to call. V gave up 2 bases and J gave up 6 bases, with 10 bases separating them. The CDR3 extends over 14 amino acids. In germline, CDR1 is MNHNS, CDR2 SASEGT.

The chain recombines TRBV30 with TRBJ2-5; D unresolved. Germline V CDR1 and CDR2: GTSNPN, SVGIG (reference sequence). V lost 0 bases and J lost 0, with 11 bases in between. The CDR3 sequence is 15 residues long. CDR3 sequence: CAWSVPQQYQETQYF. In DNA form, the CDR3 reads TGTGCCTGGAGTGTGCCACAGCAGTACCAAGAGACCCAGTACTTC.

The V call is TRBV4-1, the J call TRBJ2-3, with 9 nucleotides matching TRBD1. The CDR3 spans 16 residues. CDR1 is MGHRA and CDR2 is YSYEKL in the germline V gene. The V segment lost 4 bases and the J segment 2 bases; nucleotides outside the gene matches: 7. Here the CDR3 DNA reads TGCGCCAGCAGCCTCGGACAGGGGCCCATCACAGATACGCAGTATTTT. It translates to CASSLGQGPITDTQYF.

The chain employs TRBV6-5 and TRBJ2-7; possibly TRBD1 for D (5 bases). CDR1 is MNHEY and CDR2 is SVGAGI in the germline V gene. Trimming stripped 4 bases from V and 4 bases from J, with 14 bases between. The CDR3 loop spans 14 amino acids. CDR3 in amino acids: CASSWTHHPYEQYF. The CDR3 region has the DNA TGTGCCAGCAGTTGGACACACCACCCTTACGAGCAGTACTTC.

This sequence joins TRBV5-1 and TRBJ2-3; TRBD2 aligns across 15 bases. J lost 0 bases, V lost 4 bases, and 3 bases had no gene match. CDR3 length: 17 amino acids. Germline CDR1 is SGHRS and CDR2 is YFSETQ. CDR3 region: CASSPGLAGGSTDTQYF. The CDR3, as DNA: TGCGCCAGCAGCCCAGGACTAGCGGGGGGGAGCACAGATACGCAGTATTTT.

The rearrangement links TRBV27 to TRBJ2-1, with 7 nucleotides matching TRBD2. Germline V CDR1 and CDR2: MNHEY, SMNVEV (reference sequence). CDR3 size: 14 residues. V was clipped by 6 bases and J by 1 base; unmatched bases: 3. DNA for the CDR3: TGTGCCAGCAGCCCGGGACTATCCTACAATGAGCAGTTCTTC. Amino acid sequence: CASSPGLSYNEQFF.

The chain has TRBV28 and TRBJ2-7; a weak D match, TRBD2 (6 bases). The CDR3 is 15 amino acids. Germline assignment: CDR1 MDHEN and CDR2 SYDVKM. Trimming stripped 10 bases from V and 2 bases from J, with 21 bases between. The CDR3 loop reads CAITAPALATYEQYF. DNA for the CDR3: TGTGCCATTACAGCTCCGGCGCTAGCGACCTACGAGCAGTACTTC.

This clone was detected only a few times. J is TRBJ2-5 and V is TRBV5-6; possible D gene TRBD1, 6 bases. Trimming removed 0 bases at V and 2 bases at J, with 17 bases between. This CDR3 is 17 amino acids long. CDR1 and CDR2 (germline): SGHDT, YYEEEE. In DNA form, the CDR3 reads TGTGCCAGCAGCTTGGCTTGGACAGAGCCTTCTCAAGAGACCCAGTACTTC. Protein product: CASSLAWTEPSQETQYF. Full variable domain (remainder filled in from reference TRBV5-6 and TRBJ2-5): DAGVTQSPTHLIKTRGQQVTLRCSPKSGHDTVSWYQQALGQGPQFIFQYYEEEERQRGNFPDRFSGHQFPNYSSELNVNALLLGDSALYLCASSLAWTEPSQETQYFGPGTRLLVL.

The chain combines TRBV28 with TRBJ1-4; D is ambiguous. V was shortened by 6 bases and J by 2 bases, with 13 bases between the two germline ends. This CDR3 has 15 amino acids. Germline CDR1 and CDR2: MDHEN and SYDVKM. The CDR3 protein is CASREVGATNEKLFF. The CDR3 DNA follows: TGTGCCAGCAGAGAGGTGGGAGCGACTAATGAAAAACTGTTTTTT.

The chain carries TRBV5-1 and TRBJ2-1; the match to TRBD2 covers 9 bases. V trimming: 2 bases; J trimming: 4 bases; junction bases outside the gene matches: 4. CDR1 is SGHRS and CDR2 is YFSETQ in the germline V gene. The CDR3 is made up of 15 amino acids. The CDR3 here is CASSLRLAEYNEQFF. The DNA for the CDR3 is TGCGCCAGCAGCTTAAGACTAGCGGAGTACAATGAGCAGTTCTTC.

Turning to this clone: Other DNA sequences in the sample encode the same CDR3. The chain couples TRBV6-4 to TRBJ2-1; weak D call: TRBD1 (5 bases). Germline CDR1 reads MRHNA; CDR2 reads SNTAGT. V dropped 3 bases and J dropped 5 bases, with 8 bases sitting between them. The CDR3 is 13 amino acids. The CDR3 DNA sequence: TGTGCCAGCAGTGAAGACAGTAACAATGAGCAGTTCTTC. Amino acids: CASSEDSNNEQFF.

This clone appeared a single time. The chain carries TRBV7-3 and TRBJ2-3, with 7 nucleotides matching TRBD2. CDR1 and CDR2 (germline): SGHTA, FQGTGA. With 5 bases clipped from V and 4 bases from J, the junction kept 9 bases outside the gene matches. The CDR3 length is 15 residues. The CDR3 nucleotides read TGTGCCAGCAGCATTAATCGGGGGGTTGCAGATACGCAGTATTTT. It specifies CASSINRGVADTQYF.

CDR3 sequence (DNA): TGTGCCAGTACCTCGGGTCTAGCGACGAACACCGGGGAGCTGTTTTTT. It encodes CASTSGLATNTGELFF. The chain links TRBV19 to TRBJ2-2, with D perhaps TRBD2 (6 bases). Trimming stripped 7 bases from V and 0 bases from J, with 15 bases between. This CDR3 is 16 amino acids long. Per germline, CDR1 LNHDA and CDR2 SQIVND (reference sequence).

This chain uses TRBV18 with TRBJ2-1; the match to TRBD2 covers 10 bases. CDR1 is KGHSH, CDR2 LQKENI, per germline. V was pared by 3 bases and J by 5 bases, with 4 bases of the junction left unmatched. The CDR3 runs to 15 residues. The CDR3 coding sequence is TGTGCCAGCTCACCCTCTAGCGGGGGACACAATGAGCAGTTCTTC. Its protein product is CASSPSSGGHNEQFF.

The rearrangement links TRBV7-9 to TRBJ2-3; 10 bases map to TRBD1. The CDR3 loop spans 14 amino acids. From germline, CDR1 is SEHNR and CDR2 FQNEAQ (reference sequence). V gave up 6 bases and J gave up 11 bases; unmatched junction bases: 11. In DNA form, the CDR3 reads TGTGCCAGCAGTCGGACAGGGGGGGGTTTTGGGCAGTATTTT. The encoded protein is CASSRTGGGFGQYF.

This clone was seen a handful of times. The chain uses TRBV14 and TRBJ1-1, with D tentatively TRBD1 (6 bases). This CDR3 is built from 15 residues. Per the germline V gene, CDR1 is SGHDN and CDR2 is FVKESK. Trimming took off 1 base at V and 2 bases at J, with 11 bases between the two ends. The CDR3 DNA sequence: TGTGCCAGCAGCCAAGTTCTGGGGGCAAACACTGAAGCTTTCTTT. Its translation: CASSQVLGANTEAFF.

The chain couples TRBV6-1 to TRBJ2-7; D perhaps matches TRBD1 (5 bases). This CDR3 contains 14 residues. CDR1 is MNHNS, CDR2 SASEGT, per germline. V lost 2 bases and J lost 9, with 17 bases in between. The CDR3 region is CASSEIYQGRGQYF. The CDR3 region has the DNA TGTGCCAGCAGTGAAATCTACCAGGGTCGAGGGCAGTACTTC.

The chain recombines TRBV9 with TRBJ2-1; D not certain. V gave up 1 base and J gave up 7 bases, with 18 bases separating them. Germline CDR1 SGDLS, CDR2 YYNGEE. This CDR3 comprises 16 residues. The chain's CDR3 is CASSVYGGTAPNEQFF. CDR3 DNA sequence: TGTGCCAGCAGCGTATACGGCGGCACGGCCCCTAATGAGCAGTTCTTC.

This CDR3 reads CASSAFQGHSTDTQYF. The CDR3 DNA reads TGTGCCAGCAGTGCCTTCCAGGGCCATAGCACAGATACGCAGTATTTT. This chain joins TRBV2 and TRBJ2-3; tentative D call: TRBD1 (5 bases). V was shortened by 4 bases and J by 0 bases, with 14 bases between the two germline ends. The CDR3 length is 16 residues. The germline V gene has CDR1 SNHLY and CDR2 FYNNEI.

The chain links TRBV11-3 to TRBJ2-1; 7 bases agree with TRBD1. The length of the CDR3 is 13 residues. Trimming at V came to 4 bases and at J to 4 bases, leaving 1 base not matched to a gene. Germline V gives CDR1 SGHNT, CDR2 YENEEA. CDR3 sequence: CASSSGQYNEQFF. The CDR3 nucleotides read TGTGCCAGCAGCTCGGGACAGTACAATGAGCAGTTCTTC.

The chain joins TRBV29-1 to TRBJ1-2; possible D gene TRBD1, 6 bases. Trimming stripped 8 bases from V and 0 bases from J, with 13 bases between. The CDR3 covers 13 residues. CDR1 and CDR2 (germline): SQVTM, ANQGSEA. CDR3 region: CSFGQPANYGYTF. The CDR3 DNA follows: TGCAGCTTTGGACAGCCCGCTAACTATGGCTACACCTTC.

This clone was detected once. The chain couples TRBV2 to TRBJ2-1; TRBD2 agrees at 9 bases. This CDR3 has 15 residues. The J segment lost 9 bases and the V segment lost 0 bases, leaving 6 bases of the junction unmatched. Germline-derived CDR1 and CDR2 are SNHLY and FYNNEI. The CDR3 DNA reads as TGTGCCAGCAGTGAAGCTAGCGGGGGCCGGGGTGAGCAGTTCTTC. Residues: CASSEASGGRGEQFF.

The chain has TRBV28 and TRBJ1-5; TRBD1 matches 7 bases. The CDR3 contains 15 residues. The V and J ends lost 6 bases and 0 bases, in that order; junction bases with no gene match: 5. Per the germline V gene, CDR1 is MDHEN and CDR2 is SYDVKM. CDR3 bases: TGTGCCAGCAGGTACGGGACAGATAGCAATCAGCCCCAGCATTTT. Its translation: CASRYGTDSNQPQHF.

The sample holds a few counts of this clone. The V call is TRBV7-3, the J call TRBJ1-1; D is unresolved. This CDR3 comprises 14 residues. Deletions cut 1 base from V and 1 base from J, with 7 bases between. The germline gives CDR1 SGHTA, CDR2 FQGTGA. In nucleotides, the CDR3 is TGTGCCAGCAGCTTAATGGCAGAGAACACTGAAGCTTTCTTT. Its protein is CASSLMAENTEAFF.